These 16 T cell receptor beta chains were sequenced from one sample in a study of blood T cell repertoires in COVID-19 (dated by TCRdb to the early 2020s). The method behind the library was the immunoSEQ multiplex PCR assay. Held by TCRdb, this immuneACCESS table contains in-frame sequences only and omits some clones. Under half of the omission traces to an unresolved V gene where checked; the cause of the rest is unknown. This sample lists about 270,000 clones; around 93% were detected once. The ten top clones hold approximately 3% of the sample. Sequenced: PBMCs or T cells enriched from blood (not recorded which). The receptors were sampled from a man aged 35 to 55 who had been exposed to COVID-19.

The genes are TRBV28 and TRBJ2-1; the D is unclear. CDR1 is MDHEN, CDR2 SYDVKM, per germline. The CDR3 loop spans 15 amino acids. Trimming took 7 bases from V and 3 from J, leaving 16 bases between them. Written as DNA, the CDR3 is TGTGCCAGCACCCCAGCGTTCGTTGGCTACAATGAGCAGTTCTTC. Protein sequence: CASTPAFVGYNEQFF.

This chain joins TRBV28 and TRBJ2-1; TRBD1 might be the D (6 bases). Germline V gene lookup returns CDR1 MDHEN and CDR2 SYDVKM. This CDR3 spans 14 amino acids. With 7 bases removed from V and 1 base from J, the gap between germline ends came to 11 bases. CDR3 nucleotide sequence: TGTGCCAGCACCGGACAGTGGTCCTACAATGAGCAGTTCTTC. This encodes CASTGQWSYNEQFF. Variable domain in full (rest from reference TRBV28 and TRBJ2-1): DVKVTQSSRYLVKRTGEKVFLECVQDMDHENMFWYRQDPGLGLRLIYFSYDVKMKEKGDIPEGYSVSREKKERFSLILESASTNQTSMYLCASTGQWSYNEQFFGPGTRLTVL.

The chain has TRBV30 and TRBJ1-1; D is unresolved. CDR1 GTSNPN and CDR2 SVGIG come from the germline V gene (reference sequence). The CDR3 covers 13 residues. Trimming shortened V by 0 bases and J by 2 bases, and 7 bases separated the two germline ends. CDR3: CAWSVTRNTEAFF. In DNA, the CDR3 is TGTGCCTGGAGTGTAACAAGAAACACTGAAGCTTTCTTT.

This chain links TRBV11-2 with TRBJ2-7; the match to TRBD2 covers 12 bases. Per the germline V gene, CDR1 is SGHAT and CDR2 is FQNNGV. The CDR3 extends over 15 amino acids. Losses at the gene ends were 5 bases for V and 4 bases for J; bases not matched to a gene: 6. In nucleotides, the CDR3 is TGTGCCAGCAGCACCCGGACTAGCGGGACTTACGAGCAGTACTTC. Translation: CASSTRTSGTYEQYF.

The CDR3 sequence: CASSWAPGLAGSEQYF. DNA for the CDR3: TGTGCCAGCAGCTGGGCACCGGGACTAGCGGGAAGCGAGCAGTACTTC. This rearrangement joins TRBV5-6 to TRBJ2-7, with TRBD2 matching 13 bases. Germline loops: CDR1 SGHDT, CDR2 YYEEEE. With 3 bases clipped from V and 6 bases from J, the junction kept 9 bases outside the gene matches. The CDR3 loop spans 16 amino acids.

The rearrangement uses TRBV12-5 and TRBJ2-1; 7 bases agree with TRBD2. Trimming at V came to 5 bases and at J to 7 bases, leaving 14 bases not matched to a gene. The CDR3 is 16 residues long. Germline values: CDR1 LGHNT, CDR2 FRNRAP. The CDR3, as DNA: TGTGCTAGTGGTCTCGCAGCAAGCGGGATAGGAAATGAGCAGTTCTTC. Protein product: CASGLAASGIGNEQFF.

This rearrangement joins TRBV28 to TRBJ1-1; D possibly corresponds to TRBD1 (5 bases). Germline CDR1 and CDR2: MDHEN and SYDVKM. The V and J ends lost 2 bases and 1 base respectively, with 14 bases between them. The CDR3 consists of 16 residues. The CDR3 DNA is TGTGCCAGCAGTTTAGAATCCGGGACTTCGAACACTGAAGCTTTCTTT. Encoded protein: CASSLESGTSNTEAFF. Full variable domain (outside the CDR3, taken from reference TRBV28 and TRBJ1-1): DVKVTQSSRYLVKRTGEKVFLECVQDMDHENMFWYRQDPGLGLRLIYFSYDVKMKEKGDIPEGYSVSREKKERFSLILESASTNQTSMYLCASSLESGTSNTEAFFGQGTRLTVV.

This chain joins TRBV2 and TRBJ2-2; D unresolved. The CDR3 has 14 residues. V lost 6 bases to trimming and J lost 1 base, with 9 bases between them. CDR1 is SNHLY, CDR2 FYNNEI, per germline. This CDR3 is CASRPDWNTGELFF. The CDR3 nucleotides read TGTGCCAGCAGACCCGACTGGAACACCGGGGAGCTGTTTTTT.

The rearrangement uses TRBV6-2 or TRBV6-3 and TRBJ2-7, with TRBD1 identical over 9 bases. Trimming removed 2 bases from V and 6 bases from J; junction bases left unmatched: 8. The V gene's germline CDR1 is MNHEY and CDR2 SVGEGT. The CDR3 totals 15 residues. The CDR3 here is CASSYRRDRVSEQYF. For the CDR3, the DNA is TGTGCCAGCAGTTACAGGCGGGACAGGGTAAGCGAGCAGTACTTC.

CDR3 bases: TGTGCCAGCAGTTCGGAGATCGGGGAGCTGTTTTTT. It specifies CASSSEIGELFF. The chain combines TRBV6-5 with TRBJ2-2; D is ambiguous. CDR3 length equals 12 residues. Germline-derived CDR1 and CDR2 are MNHEY and SVGAGI. V gave up 4 bases and J gave up 7 bases, with 7 bases separating them.

This chain joins TRBV4-3 and TRBJ2-1; 13 bases align to TRBD2. Trimming cost V 1 base and J 10 bases; bases outside gene matches: 10. Looked up from germline, CDR1 is LGHNA and CDR2 is YSLEER. There are 17 residues in the CDR3. The CDR3 spells CASSQGAGTSGTGEQFF. CDR3 nucleotides: TGCGCCAGCAGCCAAGGGGCCGGGACTAGCGGGACTGGGGAGCAGTTCTTC.

Note on this clone: The identical CDR3 is also encoded by other nucleotide sequences in the sample. The genes are TRBV19 and TRBJ2-5, with D possibly TRBD2 on 5 matching bases. CDR1 is LNHDA, CDR2 SQIVND, per germline (reference sequence). The CDR3 covers 14 residues. Trimming removed 3 bases at V and 2 bases at J, with 10 bases between. The CDR3: CASSIGGGQETQYF. In DNA form, the CDR3 reads TGTGCCAGTAGTATCGGAGGCGGACAAGAGACCCAGTACTTC. Complete variable domain (other parts from reference TRBV19 and TRBJ2-5): DGGITQSPKYLFRKEGQNVTLSCEQNLNHDAMYWYRQDPGQGLRLIYYSQIVNDFQKGDIAEGYSVSREKKESFPLTVTSAQKNPTAFYLCASSIGGGQETQYFGPGTRLLVL.

V and J are TRBV4-3 and TRBJ2-1; TRBD2 agrees at 7 bases. Germline trimming cut 1 base from V and 8 bases from J; bases unmatched to any gene: 8. CDR1 is LGHNA, CDR2 YSLEER, per germline. The CDR3 is 15 amino acids. CDR3 bases: TGCGCCAGCAGCCAAGGGACTAGGGGTACCGATGAGCAGTTCTTC. Amino acid sequence: CASSQGTRGTDEQFF.

This chain joins TRBV24-1 and TRBJ2-1, with 8 bases identical to TRBD1. The germline CDR1 and CDR2 sequences are KGHDR and SFDVKD. V was pared by 5 bases and J by 0 bases, with 11 bases of the junction left unmatched. This CDR3 has 18 residues. CDR3 sequence reads: CATSARRTGRYSYNEQFF. The CDR3 nucleotides are TGTGCCACCAGTGCCCGCCGGACAGGGCGCTACTCCTACAATGAGCAGTTCTTC.

This chain links TRBV6-5 with TRBJ1-1; 7 bases match TRBD1. This CDR3 contains 15 residues. Germline values: CDR1 MNHEY, CDR2 SVGAGI. J was trimmed by 4 bases and V by 7 bases; bases with no gene match: 12. The CDR3 is CASTIKTGFGTEAFF. In nucleotides, the CDR3 is TGTGCCAGCACCATAAAGACAGGGTTTGGCACTGAAGCTTTCTTT.

The chain uses TRBV30 and TRBJ2-7, with TRBD1 matching over 7 bases. Looked up from germline, CDR1 is GTSNPN and CDR2 is SVGIG (reference sequence). There are 15 residues in the CDR3. V was pared by 3 bases and J by 4 bases, with 12 bases of the junction left unmatched. The CDR3 DNA follows: TGTGCCTGGAGATTAACCGGGACAGTGATTTACGAGCAGTACTTC. This encodes CAWRLTGTVIYEQYF.